Each of the 2 T cell receptor beta chains below was sequenced from the same sample in a study of post-analysis software for immune sequencing data. General study findings and limits: TRBV5-6, TRBV5-1 and TRBV20-1 belonged to a set of a handful of TRBV segments that were more frequent in patients than controls.

Incorporated into the TCR beta cDNA libraries were unique molecular identifiers, which served to reduce PCR and sequencing biases. TCRdb re-analysed the PCR reads in MiXCR, keeping a single row per CDR3 protein. The table includes about 760,000 distinct CDR3 sequences, roughly 30% detected once. These receptors have no identified antigens. The sequenced sample consisted of blood. Receptors were obtained from a girl between 5 and 17 years old with multiple sclerosis.

The chain carries TRBV4-1 and TRBJ2-5, with 8 bases identical to TRBD2. The CDR3 runs to 15 residues. Per the germline V gene, CDR1 is MGHRA and CDR2 is YSYEKL. V lost 3 bases, J lost 3 bases, and 6 bases stayed unmatched. The CDR3 DNA reads TGCGCCAGCAGCCACCCGGGTAGCGGGGAAGAGACCCAGTACTTC. The encoded protein is CASSHPGSGEETQYF.

This clonotype was found a few times. The gene calls are TRBV20-1 and TRBJ2-4; 11 nucleotides match TRBD1. CDR3 length equals 15 residues. The ends lost 6 bases at V and 9 bases at J; junction bases unmatched: 13. Per germline, CDR1 DFQATT and CDR2 SNEGSKA (reference sequence). The CDR3 DNA sequence: TGCAGTGCCGTGAACCCGGGACAGGGGGTTTCCATTCAGTACTTC. Encoded protein: CSAVNPGQGVSIQYF.